This TCR beta chain was recovered during a study of T cell responses to AZD1222 COVID-19 vaccine. The data were produced by immunoSEQ multiplex PCR, yet TCRdb's version contains in-frame clones alone and is incomplete. The sample carries some 200,000 clones, about 87% recorded once. The CDR3 has 14 residues. The ends lost 2 bases at V and 9 bases at J; junction bases unmatched: 7. Germline lookup yields CDR1 ENHRY and CDR2 SYGVKD. Sequences were derived from peripheral blood, sampled on day 0 of AZD1222 vaccination. The sequence was collected from an adult in good health. The chain combines TRBV10-3 with TRBJ2-1; 7 bases are shared with TRBD2. The DNA of the CDR3 is TGTGCCATCAGTGAGAATGGGAGGGCCGGTGAGCAGTTCTTC. Translation: CAISENGRAGEQFF.